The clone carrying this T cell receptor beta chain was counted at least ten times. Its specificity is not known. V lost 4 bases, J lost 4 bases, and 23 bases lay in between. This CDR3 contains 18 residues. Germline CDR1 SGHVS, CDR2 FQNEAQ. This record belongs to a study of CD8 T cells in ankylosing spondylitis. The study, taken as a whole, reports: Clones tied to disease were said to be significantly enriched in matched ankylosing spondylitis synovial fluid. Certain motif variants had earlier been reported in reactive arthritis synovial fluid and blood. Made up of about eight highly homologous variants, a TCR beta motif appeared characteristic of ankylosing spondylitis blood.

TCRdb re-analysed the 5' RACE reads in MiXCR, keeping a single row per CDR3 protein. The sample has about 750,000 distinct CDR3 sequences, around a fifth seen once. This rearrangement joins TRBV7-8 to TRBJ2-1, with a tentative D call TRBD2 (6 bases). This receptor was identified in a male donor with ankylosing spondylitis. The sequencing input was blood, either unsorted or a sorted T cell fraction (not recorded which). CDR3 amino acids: CASSSTGLGTGVYNEQFF. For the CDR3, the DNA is TGTGCCAGCAGCTCCACGGGACTGGGGACTGGGGTTTACAATGAGCAGTTCTTC.